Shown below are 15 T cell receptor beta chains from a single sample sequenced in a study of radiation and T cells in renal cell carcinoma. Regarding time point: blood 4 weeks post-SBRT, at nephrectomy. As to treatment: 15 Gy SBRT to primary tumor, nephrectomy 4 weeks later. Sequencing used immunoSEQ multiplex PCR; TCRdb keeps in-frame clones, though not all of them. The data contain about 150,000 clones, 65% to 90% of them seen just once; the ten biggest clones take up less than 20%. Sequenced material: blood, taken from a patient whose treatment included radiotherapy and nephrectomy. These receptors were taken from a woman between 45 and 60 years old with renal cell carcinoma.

In DNA form, the CDR3 reads TGTGCCAGCAGTCTAGCGAATTTAGATACGCAGTATTTT. Its translation is CASSLANLDTQYF. The V gene is TRBV6-1, the J gene TRBJ2-3; tentative D call: TRBD2 (6 bases). The germline gives CDR1 MNHNS, CDR2 SASEGT. The CDR3 sequence is 13 residues long. Trimming removed 5 bases at V and 5 bases at J, with 11 bases between.

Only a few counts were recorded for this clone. CDR3 loop: CASSPLTGANEKLFF. CDR3 nucleotides: TGTGCCAGCAGTCCCCTTACAGGGGCTAATGAAAAACTGTTTTTT. The V gene is TRBV28, the J gene TRBJ1-4; TRBD1 agrees at 7 bases. The germline gives CDR1 MDHEN, CDR2 SYDVKM. The V gene end was trimmed by 5 bases and the J gene end by 3 bases; junction bases not matched to a gene: 6. The CDR3 runs 15 residues.

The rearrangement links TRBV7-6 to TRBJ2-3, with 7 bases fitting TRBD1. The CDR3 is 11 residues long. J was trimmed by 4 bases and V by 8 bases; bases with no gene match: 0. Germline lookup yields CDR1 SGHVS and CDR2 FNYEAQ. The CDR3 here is CASQGADTQYF. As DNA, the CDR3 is TGTGCCAGCCAGGGGGCAGATACGCAGTATTTT.

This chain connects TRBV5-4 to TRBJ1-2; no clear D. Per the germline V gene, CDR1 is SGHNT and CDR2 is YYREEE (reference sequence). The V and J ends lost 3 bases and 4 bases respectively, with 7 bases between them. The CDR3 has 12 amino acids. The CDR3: CASSSDGYGYTF. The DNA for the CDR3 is TGTGCCAGCAGCTCGGACGGCTATGGCTACACCTTC.

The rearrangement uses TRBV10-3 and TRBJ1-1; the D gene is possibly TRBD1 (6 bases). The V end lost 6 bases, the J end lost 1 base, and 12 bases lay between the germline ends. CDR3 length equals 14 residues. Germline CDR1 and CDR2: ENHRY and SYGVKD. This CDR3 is CAISPPGQNTEAFF. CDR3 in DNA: TGTGCCATCAGCCCTCCGGGACAGAACACTGAAGCTTTCTTT.

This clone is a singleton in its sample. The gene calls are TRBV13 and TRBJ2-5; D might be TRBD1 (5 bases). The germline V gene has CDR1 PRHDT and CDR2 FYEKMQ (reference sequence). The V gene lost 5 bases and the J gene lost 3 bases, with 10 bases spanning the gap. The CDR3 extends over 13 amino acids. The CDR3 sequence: CASSLTGEETQYF. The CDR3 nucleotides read TGTGCCAGCAGCCTAACAGGTGAAGAGACCCAGTACTTC.

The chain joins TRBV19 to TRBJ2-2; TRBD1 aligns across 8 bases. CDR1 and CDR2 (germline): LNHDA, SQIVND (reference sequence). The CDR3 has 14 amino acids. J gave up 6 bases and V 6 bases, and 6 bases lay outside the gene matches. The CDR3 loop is CASRRDRGAGELFF. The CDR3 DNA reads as TGTGCCAGTAGAAGAGACAGGGGTGCCGGGGAGCTGTTTTTT.

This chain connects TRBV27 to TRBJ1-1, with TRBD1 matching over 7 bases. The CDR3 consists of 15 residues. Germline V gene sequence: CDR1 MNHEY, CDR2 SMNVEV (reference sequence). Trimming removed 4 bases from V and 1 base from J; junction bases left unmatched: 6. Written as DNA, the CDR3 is TGTGCCAGCAGTTCGCCGGGACAGCCGAACACTGAAGCTTTCTTT. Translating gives CASSSPGQPNTEAFF.

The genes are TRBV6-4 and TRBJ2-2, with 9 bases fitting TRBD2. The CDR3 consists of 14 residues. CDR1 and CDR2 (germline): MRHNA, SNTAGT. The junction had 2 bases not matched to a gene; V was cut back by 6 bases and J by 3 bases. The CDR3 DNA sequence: TGTGCCAGCAGGGGACTAGCCGACACCGGGGAGCTGTTTTTT. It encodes CASRGLADTGELFF.

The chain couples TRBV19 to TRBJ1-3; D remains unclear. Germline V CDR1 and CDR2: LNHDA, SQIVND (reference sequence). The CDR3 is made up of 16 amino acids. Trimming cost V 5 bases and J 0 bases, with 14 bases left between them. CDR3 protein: CASSPLGQLSGNTIYF. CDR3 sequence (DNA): TGTGCCAGTAGTCCCCTCGGGCAGCTCTCTGGAAACACCATATATTTT.

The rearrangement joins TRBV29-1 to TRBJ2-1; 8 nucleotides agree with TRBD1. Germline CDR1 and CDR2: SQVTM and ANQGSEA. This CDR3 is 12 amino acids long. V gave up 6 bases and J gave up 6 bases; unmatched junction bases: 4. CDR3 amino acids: CSVGTGPNEQFF. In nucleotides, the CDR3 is TGCAGCGTAGGGACAGGTCCCAATGAGCAGTTCTTC.

CDR3 nucleotide sequence: TGTGCCAGCAGTTTTCTACACTCCTACAATGAGCAGTTCTTC. Translating gives CASSFLHSYNEQFF. This chain links TRBV27 with TRBJ2-1; D remains unclear. Germline V CDR1 and CDR2: MNHEY, SMNVEV (reference sequence). Between the trimmed V and J ends, which lost 3 bases and 0 bases, there was a span of 6 bases. The CDR3 is made up of 14 amino acids.

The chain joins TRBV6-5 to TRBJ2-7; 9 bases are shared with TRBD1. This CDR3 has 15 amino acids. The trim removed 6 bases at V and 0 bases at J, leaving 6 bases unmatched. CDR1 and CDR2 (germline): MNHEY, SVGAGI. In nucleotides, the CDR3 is TGTGCCAGCAGGGAGACAGGGGGTACCTCCTACGAGCAGTACTTC. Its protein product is CASRETGGTSYEQYF.

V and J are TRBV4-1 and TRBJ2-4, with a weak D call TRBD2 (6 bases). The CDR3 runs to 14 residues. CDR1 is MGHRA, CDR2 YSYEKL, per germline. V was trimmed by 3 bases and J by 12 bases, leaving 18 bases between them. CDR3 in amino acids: CASSQGGPRSTQYF. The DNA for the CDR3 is TGCGCCAGCAGCCAGGGAGGACCCCGCTCGACTCAGTACTTC.

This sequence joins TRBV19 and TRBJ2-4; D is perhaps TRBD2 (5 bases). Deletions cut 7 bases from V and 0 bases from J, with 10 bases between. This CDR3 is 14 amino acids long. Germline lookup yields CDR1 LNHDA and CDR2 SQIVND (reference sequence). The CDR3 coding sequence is TGTGCCAGTAATGAGGGCCTAGCCAAAAACATTCAGTACTTC. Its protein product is CASNEGLAKNIQYF.